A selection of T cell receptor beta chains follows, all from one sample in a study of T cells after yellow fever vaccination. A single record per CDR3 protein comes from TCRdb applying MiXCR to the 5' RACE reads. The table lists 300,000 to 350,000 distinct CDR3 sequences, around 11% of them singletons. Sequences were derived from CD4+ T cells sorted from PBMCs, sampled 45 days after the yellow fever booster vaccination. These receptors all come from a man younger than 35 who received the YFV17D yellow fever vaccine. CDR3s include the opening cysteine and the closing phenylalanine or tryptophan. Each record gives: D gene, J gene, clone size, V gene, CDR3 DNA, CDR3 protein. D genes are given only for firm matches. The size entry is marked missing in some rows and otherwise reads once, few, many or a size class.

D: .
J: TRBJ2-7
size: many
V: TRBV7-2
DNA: TGTGCCAGCAGCTTGGTCACCTACGAGCAGTACTTC
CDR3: CASSLVTYEQYF

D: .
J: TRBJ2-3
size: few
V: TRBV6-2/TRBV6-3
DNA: TGTGCCAGCAGTTACTACCCGGCGGGCAGCACAGATACGCAGTATTTT
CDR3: CASSYYPAGSTDTQYF

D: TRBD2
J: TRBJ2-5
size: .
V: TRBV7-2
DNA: TGTGCCAGCAGCGCGGGGGGGCTTGAGACCCAGTACTTC
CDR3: CASSAGGLETQYF

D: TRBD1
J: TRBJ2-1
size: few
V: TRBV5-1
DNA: TGCGCCAGCAGCCCCTTGAGGACAGGGGAAATAAATGAGCAGTTCTTC
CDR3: CASSPLRTGEINEQFF

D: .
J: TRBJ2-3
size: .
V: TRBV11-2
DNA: TGTGCCAGCAGCTTAGCTCGGGGTGTACTGAGGACAGATACGCAGTATTTT
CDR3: CASSLARGVLRTDTQYF

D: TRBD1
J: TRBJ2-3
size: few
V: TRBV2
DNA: TGTGCCAGCAGTCTCACAGGGGGGAACACAGATACGCAGTATTTT
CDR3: CASSLTGGNTDTQYF

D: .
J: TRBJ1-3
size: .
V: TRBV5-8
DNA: TGTGCCGGGGCTCGGAGGCGTGGAAACACCATATATTTT
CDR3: CAGARRRGNTIYF

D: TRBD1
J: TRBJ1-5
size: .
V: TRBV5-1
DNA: TGCGCCAGCAGCCTGACAGGGGGGCCGGGGCAGCCCCAGCATTTT
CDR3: CASSLTGGPGQPQHF

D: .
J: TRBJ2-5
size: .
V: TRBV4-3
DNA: TGCGCCAGCAGCCAACCTACCGGACAAATGTACCAAGAGACCCAGTACTTC
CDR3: CASSQPTGQMYQETQYF

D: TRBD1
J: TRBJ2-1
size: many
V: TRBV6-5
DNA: TGTGCCAGCAGTTACTCGAGTTCAGGGGGTTACAATGAGCAGTTCTTC
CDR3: CASSYSSSGGYNEQFF

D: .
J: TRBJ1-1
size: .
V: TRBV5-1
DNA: TGCGCCAGCAGTCCCTCGTGGGCAGGGAATATTAGAACTGAAGCTTTCTTT
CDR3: CASSPSWAGNIRTEAFF

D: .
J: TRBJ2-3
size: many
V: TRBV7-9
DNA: TGTGCCAGCAGCCCCTCGTCCGATACGCAGTATTTT
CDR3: CASSPSSDTQYF

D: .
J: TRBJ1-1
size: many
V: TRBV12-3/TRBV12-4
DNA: TGTGCCAGCAGTCCGGGACATGGGAACACTGAAGCTTTCTTT
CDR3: CASSPGHGNTEAFF

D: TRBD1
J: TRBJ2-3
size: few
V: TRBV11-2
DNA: TGTGCCAGCAGATCTCCAGGGGGCGCGTTAGGAGATACGCAGTATTTT
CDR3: CASRSPGGALGDTQYF

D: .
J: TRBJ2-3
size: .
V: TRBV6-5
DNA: TGTGCCAGCAGTTACTCGATGTGGCGGAGGGATACGCAGTATTTT
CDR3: CASSYSMWRRDTQYF

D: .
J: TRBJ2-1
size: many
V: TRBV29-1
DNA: TGCAGCGTTGTGGGGCTGGGTAATGAGCAGTTCTTC
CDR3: CSVVGLGNEQFF

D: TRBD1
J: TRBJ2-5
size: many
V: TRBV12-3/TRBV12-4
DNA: TGTGCCAGCAGTGTTGGCAGGGGGCTGAAGACCCAGTACTTC
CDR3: CASSVGRGLKTQYF

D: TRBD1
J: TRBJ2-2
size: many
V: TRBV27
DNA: TGTGCCAGCAGTACGAGGGACAGCGGAACTAACACCGGGGAGCTGTTTTTT
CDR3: CASSTRDSGTNTGELFF

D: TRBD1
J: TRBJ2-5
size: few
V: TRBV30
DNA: TGTGCCTGGAGTCCGGGACAGGGCGCCTACTTC
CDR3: CAWSPGQGAYF

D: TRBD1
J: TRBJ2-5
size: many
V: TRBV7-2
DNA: TGTGCCAGCAGCCAACAAGGGACAGCCCAGACCCAGTACTTC
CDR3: CASSQQGTAQTQYF

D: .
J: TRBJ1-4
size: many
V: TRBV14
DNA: TGTGCCAGCAGCCAGGACACATCGCGTGAAAAACTGTTTTTT
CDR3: CASSQDTSREKLFF

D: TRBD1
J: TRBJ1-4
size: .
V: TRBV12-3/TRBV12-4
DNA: TGTGCCAGCAGCACGACAGGGTACATAGAAAAACTGTTTTTT
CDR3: CASSTTGYIEKLFF

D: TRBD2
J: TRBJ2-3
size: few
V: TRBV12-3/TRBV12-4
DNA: TGTGCCAGCAGTTCGTCGGGGGGGCGGGATACGCAGTATTTT
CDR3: CASSSSGGRDTQYF

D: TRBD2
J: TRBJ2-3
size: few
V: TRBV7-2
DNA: TGTGCCAGCAGCGTAGACGGGCTAGCGGGGGTTACAGATACGCAGTATTTT
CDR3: CASSVDGLAGVTDTQYF

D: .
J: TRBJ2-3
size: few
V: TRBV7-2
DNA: TGTGCCAGCAGCTTAGTTCTTAGGAACACAGATACGCAGTATTTT
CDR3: CASSLVLRNTDTQYF

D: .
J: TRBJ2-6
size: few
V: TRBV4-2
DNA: TGTGCCAGCAGCCAAGGTGACTCTGGGGCCAACGTCCTGACTTTC
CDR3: CASSQGDSGANVLTF

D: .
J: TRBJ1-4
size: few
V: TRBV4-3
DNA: TGCGCCAGCAGCCAAACATATAGGGGATCGGGTGAAAAACTGTTTTTT
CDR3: CASSQTYRGSGEKLFF

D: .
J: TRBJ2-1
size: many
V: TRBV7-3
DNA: TGTGCCAGCAGCCCCCCAGGGGGGGCCTCCTACAATGAGCAGTTCTTC
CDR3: CASSPPGGASYNEQFF

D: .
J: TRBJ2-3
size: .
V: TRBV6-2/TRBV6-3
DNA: TGTGCCAGCAGTTACTCGACGGTAGATACGCAGTATTTT
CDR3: CASSYSTVDTQYF

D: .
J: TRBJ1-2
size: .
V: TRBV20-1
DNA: TGCGGTGCTACTAACTATGGCTACACCTTC
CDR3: CGATNYGYTF

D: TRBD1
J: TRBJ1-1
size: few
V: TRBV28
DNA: TGTGCCAGCAGTTCCTGGACAGGGGGCTACACTGAAGCTTTCTTT
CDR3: CASSSWTGGYTEAFF

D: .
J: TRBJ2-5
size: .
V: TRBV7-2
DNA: TGTGCCAGCAGCTTAGCGGGGGGGCGCCTTTCAGAGACCCAGTACTTC
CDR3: CASSLAGGRLSETQYF

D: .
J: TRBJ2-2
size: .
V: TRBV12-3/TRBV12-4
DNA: TGTGCCAGCAGTTTACAGTCAGCCGGGGAGCTGTTTTTT
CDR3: CASSLQSAGELFF

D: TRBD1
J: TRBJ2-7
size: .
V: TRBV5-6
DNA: TGTGCCAGCAGCTTCCAGGGGGAGTCCTACGAGCAGTACTTC
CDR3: CASSFQGESYEQYF

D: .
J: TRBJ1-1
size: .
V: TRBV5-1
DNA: TGCGCCAGCAGCTTGGCCGGGGGGAATGCTGAAGCTTTCTTT
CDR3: CASSLAGGNAEAFF

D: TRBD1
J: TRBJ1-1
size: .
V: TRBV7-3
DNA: TGTGCCAGCAGCGCGGGACAGGGCGCTGAAGCTTTCTTT
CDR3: CASSAGQGAEAFF

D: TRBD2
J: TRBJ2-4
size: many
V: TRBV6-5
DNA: TGTGCCAGCAGTGAAGCGGGGGGAAACATTCAGTACTTC
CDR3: CASSEAGGNIQYF

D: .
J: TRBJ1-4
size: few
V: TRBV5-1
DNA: TGCGCCAGCAGCTTGGAGACAGCAACTAATGAAAAACTGTTTTTT
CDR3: CASSLETATNEKLFF

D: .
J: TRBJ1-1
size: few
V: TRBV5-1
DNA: TGCGCCAGCAGCCAGAGATCGGGCAGTACCACTGAAGCTTTCTTT
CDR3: CASSQRSGSTTEAFF

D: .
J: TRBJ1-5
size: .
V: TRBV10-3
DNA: TGTGCCATCACCATTGCAGAGAATCAGCCCCAGCATTTT
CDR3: CAITIAENQPQHF

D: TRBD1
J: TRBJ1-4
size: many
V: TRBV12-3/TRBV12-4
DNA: TGTGCCAGCAGCGCCACAGGGGGGACTAATGAAAAACTGTTTTTT
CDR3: CASSATGGTNEKLFF

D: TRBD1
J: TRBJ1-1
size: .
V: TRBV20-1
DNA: TGCAGTACGAACAGGGGTGGGTACACTGAAGCTTTCTTT
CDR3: CSTNRGGYTEAFF